Below are 28 T cell receptor beta chains sequenced from a single sample in a study of graft-versus-host responses after intestinal transplantation. TCRdb's table, derived via immunoSEQ multiplex PCR, lists solely in-frame clones and lacks some. This sample has tens of thousands of clones, with about 90% found just once. The sample consisted of PBMCs, taken 314 days after intestinal transplant. The origin of the receptors is a human patient who received an intestinal transplant, so some T cells may come from the graft donor.

On this clone itself: At one of its ends the junction is not consistent with the germline gene, which may arise from a read error. The gene calls are TRBV7-7 and TRBJ2-2, with 8 bases that match TRBD1. Per germline, CDR1 SSHAT and CDR2 FNYEAQ (reference sequence). This CDR3 contains 17 residues. CDR3 in amino acids: CASSRTGLVTNTGELFF. In DNA, the CDR3 is TGTGCTAGCAGCCGGACAGGGTTGGTAACGAACACCGGGGAGCTGTTTTTT.

The rearrangement joins TRBV2 to TRBJ2-1, with 9 bases lining up with TRBD2. Germline V gives CDR1 SNHLY, CDR2 FYNNEI. The CDR3 has 14 amino acids. The ends lost 6 bases at V and 5 bases at J; junction bases unmatched: 5. The DNA of the CDR3 is TGTGCCAGCAGGGGGCTAGCGGGGAACAATGAGCAGTTCTTC. The encoded protein is CASRGLAGNNEQFF.

The chain links TRBV19 to TRBJ2-2; 12 bases align to TRBD2. Germline CDR1 reads LNHDA; CDR2 reads SQIVND (reference sequence). This CDR3 is 16 amino acids long. The V segment lost 4 bases and the J segment 4 bases; nucleotides outside the gene matches: 4. The CDR3 here is CASSSGLAGFTGELFF. CDR3 in DNA: TGTGCCAGTAGTAGCGGACTAGCGGGGTTCACCGGGGAGCTGTTTTTT.

This chain joins TRBV6-1 and TRBJ1-5; D is perhaps TRBD1 (5 bases). The CDR3 consists of 16 residues. Trimming pared 1 base from V and 3 bases from J, leaving 13 bases between. Per the germline V gene, CDR1 is MNHNS and CDR2 is SASEGT. The CDR3 bases are TGTGCCAGCAGTGAAGGTACAGGCTCTAACAATCAGCCCCAGCATTTT. This sequence encodes CASSEGTGSNNQPQHF.

The chain combines TRBV11-3 with TRBJ1-1; 7 bases are shared with TRBD1. The CDR3 extends over 13 amino acids. V dropped 4 bases and J dropped 4; count of bases not matched to a gene: 3. The germline V gene encodes CDR1 SGHNT and CDR2 YENEEA. The CDR3 DNA follows: TGTGCCAGCAGCTCGACAGGGACCACTGAAGCTTTCTTT. It specifies CASSSTGTTEAFF.

The chain combines TRBV9 with TRBJ2-1; the match to TRBD2 covers 7 bases. The V gene's germline CDR1 is SGDLS and CDR2 YYNGEE. J gave up 2 bases and V 5 bases, and 7 bases lay outside the gene matches. This CDR3 contains 15 residues. CDR3 amino acids: CASSPLAGAYNEQFF. CDR3 nucleotide sequence: TGTGCCAGCAGTCCCTTGGCGGGGGCCTACAATGAGCAGTTCTTC.

The chain couples TRBV6-6 to TRBJ1-2; no reliable D call. The ends were cut back, 6 bases at V and 2 bases at J, with 10 bases in the middle. There are 13 residues in the CDR3. The germline V gene encodes CDR1 MNHNY and CDR2 SVGAGI (reference sequence). The CDR3: CASSHSENYGYTF. CDR3 nucleotides: TGTGCCAGCAGCCACTCTGAAAACTATGGCTACACCTTC.

This chain uses TRBV5-1 with TRBJ1-1, with TRBD1 matching over 7 bases. V shed 4 bases, J shed 0 bases, and the junction held 3 bases outside the gene matches. There are 14 residues in the CDR3. Germline V lookup: CDR1 SGHRS, CDR2 YFSETQ. DNA of the CDR3: TGCGCCAGCAGCCGGGACAGACTGAACACTGAAGCTTTCTTT. Its protein product is CASSRDRLNTEAFF.

The rearrangement uses TRBV6-6 and TRBJ2-7, with 9 bases aligning to TRBD1. The CDR3 runs to 15 residues. In germline, CDR1 is MNHNY, CDR2 SVGAGI (reference sequence). V lost 6 bases, J lost 5 bases, and 11 bases stayed unmatched. The CDR3 region is CASSPMDRGMNEQYF. CDR3 nucleotide sequence: TGTGCCAGCAGCCCCATGGACAGGGGTATGAACGAGCAGTACTTC.

The chain joins TRBV10-1 to TRBJ1-4, with a possible D match to TRBD1 (6 bases). The V end was cut by 5 bases, the J end by 2 bases, with 21 bases between. Germline CDR1 reads WNHNN; CDR2 reads SYGVQD (reference sequence). The CDR3 has 18 amino acids. The CDR3 sequence: CASSNIQGKGRTNEKLFF. In nucleotides, the CDR3 is TGCGCCAGCAGTAATATTCAGGGGAAAGGGCGGACTAATGAAAAACTGTTTTTT.

This clone has only one observation. The chain uses TRBV6-5 and TRBJ1-4; 7 nucleotides agree with TRBD1. This CDR3 has 15 residues. J was trimmed by 3 bases and V by 5 bases; bases with no gene match: 6. CDR1 and CDR2 (germline): MNHEY, SVGAGI. The CDR3 nucleotides are TGTGCCAGCAGTCACCTGGACAGGTCTAATGAAAAACTGTTTTTT. Amino acids: CASSHLDRSNEKLFF.

Notes on this clone: A junction end diverges from the germline sequence, so it may reflect a read error. This chain connects TRBV6-1 to TRBJ2-7, with TRBD2 matching over 11 bases. The CDR3 has 16 amino acids. CDR1 and CDR2 (germline): MNHNS, SASEGT. The CDR3 DNA follows: TGTGTCAGCAGTGAATATGACGGGACTAGCGGCTACGAGCAGTACTTC. Protein: CVSSEYDGTSGYEQYF.

The chain couples TRBV15 to TRBJ2-7; tentatively, D is TRBD2 (6 bases). V shed 0 bases and J shed 0 bases, with 12 bases lying between them. The CDR3 runs 16 residues. Germline V gene data show CDR1 as LNHNV and CDR2 as YYDKDF (reference sequence). The CDR3, as DNA: TGTGCCACCAGCAGAGATCTTATCGGGAGCTCCTACGAGCAGTACTTC. Encoded protein: CATSRDLIGSSYEQYF. Supplemented by reference TRBV15 and TRBJ2-7, the full variable domain reads DAMVIQNPRYQVTQFGKPVTLSCSQTLNHNVMYWYQQKSSQAPKLLFHYYDKDFNNEADTPDNFQSRRPNTSFCFLDIRSPGLGDTAMYLCATSRDLIGSSYEQYFGPGTRLTVT.

This chain joins TRBV2 and TRBJ1-2; 7 bases map to TRBD1. CDR3 length equals 13 residues. The germline gives CDR1 SNHLY, CDR2 FYNNEI. The trim removed 9 bases at V and 10 bases at J, leaving 14 bases unmatched. In DNA form, the CDR3 reads TGTGCCAGAAAAGTGACAGGGAGAGCCGACTACACCTTC. The encoded protein is CARKVTGRADYTF. Together with reference TRBV2 and TRBJ1-2, the CDR3 gives the full variable domain: EPEVTQTPSHQVTQMGQEVILRCVPISNHLYFYWYRQILGQKVEFLVSFYNNEISEKSEIFDDQFSVERPDGSNFTLKIRSTKLEDSAMYFCARKVTGRADYTFGSGTRLTVV.

This chain joins TRBV2 and TRBJ1-2; D not resolved. Germline assignment: CDR1 SNHLY and CDR2 FYNNEI. The length of the CDR3 is 14 residues. V dropped 3 bases and J dropped 5 bases, with 13 bases sitting between them. CDR3 nucleotide sequence: TGTGCCAGCAGTGACGGAGGCAGGACGTATGGCTACACCTTC. As protein: CASSDGGRTYGYTF. The full variable domain, with the rest looked up from reference TRBV2 and TRBJ1-2, is EPEVTQTPSHQVTQMGQEVILRCVPISNHLYFYWYRQILGQKVEFLVSFYNNEISEKSEIFDDQFSVERPDGSNFTLKIRSTKLEDSAMYFCASSDGGRTYGYTFGSGTRLTVV.

The V call is TRBV2, the J call TRBJ1-2, with 8 bases identical to TRBD1. V gave up 3 bases and J gave up 6 bases; unmatched junction bases: 6. Germline V lookup: CDR1 SNHLY, CDR2 FYNNEI. This CDR3 spans 14 amino acids. CDR3 sequence reads: CASSDFQGADGYTF. In DNA form, the CDR3 reads TGTGCCAGCAGTGATTTCCAGGGGGCTGATGGCTACACCTTC.

V gene TRBV6-5 combines with J gene TRBJ2-7; 10 bases line up with TRBD2. In germline, CDR1 is MNHEY, CDR2 SVGAGI. CDR3 size: 15 residues. With V trimmed by 5 bases and J by 3 bases, 7 bases remained unmatched. CDR3 nucleotide sequence: TGTGCCAGCAGTCCCCAGCGGGAGGGGATCTACGAGCAGTACTTC. This encodes CASSPQREGIYEQYF.

This clone is a singleton in its sample. The V call is TRBV6-5, the J call TRBJ1-1; 7 nucleotides agree with TRBD1. This CDR3 has 14 residues. V dropped 2 bases and J dropped 2; count of bases not matched to a gene: 2. The germline gives CDR1 MNHEY, CDR2 SVGAGI. CDR3 coding DNA: TGTGCCAGCAGTTACCGGACAGGCAACACTGAAGCTTTCTTT. Protein: CASSYRTGNTEAFF.

CDR3 nucleotides: TGTGCCAGCAGTCCCGGCAGAGGGGGATTGAACACTGAAGCTTTCTTT. Protein: CASSPGRGGLNTEAFF. V usage is TRBV27 and J usage is TRBJ1-1; the D gene is possibly TRBD1 (6 bases). The CDR3 covers 16 residues. V was clipped by 5 bases and J by 0 bases, with 16 bases between them. Germline CDR1 MNHEY, CDR2 SMNVEV (reference sequence).

CDR3 DNA: TGCGCCAGCAGCCCCGTTGGGTCCTACGAGCAGTACTTC. Protein sequence: CASSPVGSYEQYF. V usage is TRBV4-1 and J usage is TRBJ2-7; D is uncertain. The germline CDR1 and CDR2 sequences are MGHRA and YSYEKL. V was pared by 4 bases and J by 1 base, with 8 bases between. The CDR3 covers 13 residues.

The chain couples TRBV18 to TRBJ2-7; 11 bases match TRBD1. The V segment lost 6 bases and the J segment 3 bases; nucleotides outside the gene matches: 4. The CDR3 has 14 amino acids. Germline assignment: CDR1 KGHSH and CDR2 LQKENI. The CDR3 nucleotides are TGTGCCAGCTCCCCCGGGACAGGGGGCTACGAGCAGTACTTC. Protein product: CASSPGTGGYEQYF.

The J gene is TRBJ2-7, the V gene TRBV2; a possible D gene is TRBD1 (6 bases). Per germline, CDR1 SNHLY and CDR2 FYNNEI. CDR3 length equals 13 residues. V lost 3 bases and J 3 bases, leaving 9 bases between the germline ends. The CDR3 loop is CASSDPGHYEQYF. The CDR3 DNA is TGTGCCAGCAGTGACCCGGGACACTACGAGCAGTACTTC. The entire variable domain, with the rest obtained from reference TRBV2 and TRBJ2-7, is as follows: EPEVTQTPSHQVTQMGQEVILRCVPISNHLYFYWYRQILGQKVEFLVSFYNNEISEKSEIFDDQFSVERPDGSNFTLKIRSTKLEDSAMYFCASSDPGHYEQYFGPGTRLTVT.

This chain joins TRBV5-1 and TRBJ2-5, with 10 bases identical to TRBD1. This CDR3 has 15 amino acids. CDR1 SGHRS and CDR2 YFSETQ come from the germline V gene. The V gene end was trimmed by 5 bases and the J gene end by 5 bases; junction bases not matched to a gene: 9. The CDR3 DNA reads as TGCGCCAGCAGGCCGACAGGGGGCGCCTCGGAGACCCAGTACTTC. This sequence encodes CASRPTGGASETQYF.

The chain joins TRBV5-1 to TRBJ2-3, with D tentatively TRBD1 or TRBD2 (5 bases each). The CDR3 has 14 amino acids. Germline V lookup: CDR1 SGHRS, CDR2 YFSETQ. The V gene lost 2 bases and the J gene lost 5 bases, with 12 bases spanning the gap. CDR3 sequence reads: CASSLRGAQDTQYF. The CDR3 coding sequence is TGCGCCAGCAGCTTAAGGGGAGCACAAGATACGCAGTATTTT.

The chain is built from TRBV28 and TRBJ1-2; TRBD1 is a possible D gene (5 bases). Germline loops: CDR1 MDHEN, CDR2 SYDVKM. The CDR3 extends over 13 amino acids. Trimming took 10 bases from V and 2 from J, leaving 14 bases between them. CDR3 residues: CATGHTSNYGYTF. In nucleotides, the CDR3 is TGTGCCACCGGACACACTTCAAACTATGGCTACACCTTC.

The rearrangement uses TRBV11-2 and TRBJ2-2, with TRBD1 identical over 9 bases. The germline V gene encodes CDR1 SGHAT and CDR2 FQNNGV. This CDR3 contains 16 residues. V trimming: 0 bases; J trimming: 5 bases; junction bases outside the gene matches: 4. CDR3 residues: CASSLEGTGMTGELFF. CDR3 bases: TGTGCCAGCAGCTTAGAGGGGACAGGGATGACCGGGGAGCTGTTTTTT.

This clone showed up just once. The J gene is TRBJ2-7, the V gene TRBV6-1, with 8 positions matching TRBD1. With 1 base clipped from V and 2 bases from J, the junction kept 1 base outside the gene matches. This CDR3 region has 14 residues. Germline CDR1 is MNHNS and CDR2 is SASEGT. CDR3 in amino acids: CASSEGGQAYEQYF. CDR3 coding DNA: TGTGCCAGCAGTGAAGGGGGACAGGCCTACGAGCAGTACTTC.

V and J are TRBV15 and TRBJ1-2; D call uncertain. The CDR3 contains 14 residues. Germline CDR1 reads LNHNV; CDR2 reads YYDKDF (reference sequence). Trimming took off 0 bases at V and 2 bases at J, with 7 bases between the two ends. In nucleotides, the CDR3 is TGTGCCACCAGCAGAGAAGGGCAGAACTATGGCTACACCTTC. It yields the protein CATSREGQNYGYTF.